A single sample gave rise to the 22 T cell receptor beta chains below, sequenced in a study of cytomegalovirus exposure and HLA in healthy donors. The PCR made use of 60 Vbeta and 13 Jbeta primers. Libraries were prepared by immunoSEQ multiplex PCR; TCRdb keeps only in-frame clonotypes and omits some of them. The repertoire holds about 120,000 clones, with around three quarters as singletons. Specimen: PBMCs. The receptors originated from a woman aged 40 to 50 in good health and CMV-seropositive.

The CDR3 loop is CAWRTNTEAFF. The CDR3 DNA follows: TGTGCCTGGAGGACAAACACTGAAGCTTTCTTT. This chain joins TRBV30 and TRBJ1-1, with no clear D. With 3 bases removed from V and 2 bases from J, the gap between germline ends came to 4 bases. Germline lookup yields CDR1 GTSNPN and CDR2 SVGIG (reference sequence). This CDR3 has 11 amino acids.

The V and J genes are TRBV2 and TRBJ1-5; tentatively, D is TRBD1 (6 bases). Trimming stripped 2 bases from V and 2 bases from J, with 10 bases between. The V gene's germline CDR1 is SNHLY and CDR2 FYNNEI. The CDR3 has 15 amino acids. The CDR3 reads CASSEKGDGNQPQHF. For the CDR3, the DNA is TGTGCCAGCAGTGAAAAGGGGGACGGCAATCAGCCCCAGCATTTT.

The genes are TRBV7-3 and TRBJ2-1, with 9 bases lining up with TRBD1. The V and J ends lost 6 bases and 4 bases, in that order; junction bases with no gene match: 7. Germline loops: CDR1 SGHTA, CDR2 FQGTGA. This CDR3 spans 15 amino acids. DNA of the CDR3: TGTGCCAGCAGTTCCGGGACAGGGCCTTACAATGAGCAGTTCTTC. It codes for CASSSGTGPYNEQFF.

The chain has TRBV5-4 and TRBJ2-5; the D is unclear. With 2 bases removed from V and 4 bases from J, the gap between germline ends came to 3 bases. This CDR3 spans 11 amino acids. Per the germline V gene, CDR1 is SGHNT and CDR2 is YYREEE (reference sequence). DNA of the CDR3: TGTGCCAGCAGCTTCGGAGAGACCCAGTACTTC. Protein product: CASSFGETQYF.

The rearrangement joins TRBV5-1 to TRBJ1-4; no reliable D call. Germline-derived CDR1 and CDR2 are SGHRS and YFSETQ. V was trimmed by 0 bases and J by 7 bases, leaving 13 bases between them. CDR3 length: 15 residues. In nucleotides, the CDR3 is TGCGCCAGCAGCTTGGCCGGGGAGAGGAGTGAAAAACTGTTTTTT. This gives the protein CASSLAGERSEKLFF.

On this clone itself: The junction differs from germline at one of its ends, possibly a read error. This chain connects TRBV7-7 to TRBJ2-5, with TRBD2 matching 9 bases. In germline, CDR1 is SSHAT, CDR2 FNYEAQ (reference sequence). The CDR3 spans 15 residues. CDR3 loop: CASSLGGGARETQYF. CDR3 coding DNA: TGTGCTAGCAGCTTAGGCGGGGGGGCCCGGGAGACCCAGTACTTC.

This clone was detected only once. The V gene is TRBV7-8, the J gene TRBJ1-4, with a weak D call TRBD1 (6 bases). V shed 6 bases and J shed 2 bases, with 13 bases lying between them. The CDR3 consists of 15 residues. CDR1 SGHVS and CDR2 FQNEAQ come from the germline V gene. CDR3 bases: TGTGCCAGCAGACCAACAGGGTCTACTAATGAAAAACTGTTTTTT. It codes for CASRPTGSTNEKLFF.

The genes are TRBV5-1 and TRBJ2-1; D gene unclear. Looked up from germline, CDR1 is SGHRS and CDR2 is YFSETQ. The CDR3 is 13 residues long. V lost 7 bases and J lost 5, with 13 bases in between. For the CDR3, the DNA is TGCGCCAGCTACGATAACTTAAACAATGAGCAGTTCTTC. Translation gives CASYDNLNNEQFF.

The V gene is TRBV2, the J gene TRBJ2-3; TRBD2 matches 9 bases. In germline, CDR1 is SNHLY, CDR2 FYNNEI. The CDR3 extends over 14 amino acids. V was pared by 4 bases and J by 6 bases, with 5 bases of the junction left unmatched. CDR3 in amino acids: CASSGAGGRDTQYF. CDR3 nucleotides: TGTGCCAGCAGTGGGGCGGGGGGGCGTGATACGCAGTATTTT.

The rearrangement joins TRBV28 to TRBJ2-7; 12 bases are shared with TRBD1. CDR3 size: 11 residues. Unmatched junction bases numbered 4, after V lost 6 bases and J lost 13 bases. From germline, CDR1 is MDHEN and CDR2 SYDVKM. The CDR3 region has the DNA TGTGCCAGCAGCTGGGACAGGGGGCTATACTTC. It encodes CASSWDRGLYF.

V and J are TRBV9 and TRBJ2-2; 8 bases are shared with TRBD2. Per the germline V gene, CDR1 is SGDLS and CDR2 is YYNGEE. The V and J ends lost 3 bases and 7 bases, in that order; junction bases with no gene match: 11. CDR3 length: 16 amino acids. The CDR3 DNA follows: TGTGCCAGCAGCGCCGGAGAGCGGGAGTTCCTCGGGGAGCTGTTTTTT. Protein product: CASSAGEREFLGELFF.

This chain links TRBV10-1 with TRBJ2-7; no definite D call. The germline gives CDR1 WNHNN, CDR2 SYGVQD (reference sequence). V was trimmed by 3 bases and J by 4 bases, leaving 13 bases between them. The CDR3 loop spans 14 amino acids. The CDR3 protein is CASSESSIGYEQYF. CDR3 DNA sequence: TGCGCCAGCAGTGAAAGTAGCATTGGATACGAGCAGTACTTC.

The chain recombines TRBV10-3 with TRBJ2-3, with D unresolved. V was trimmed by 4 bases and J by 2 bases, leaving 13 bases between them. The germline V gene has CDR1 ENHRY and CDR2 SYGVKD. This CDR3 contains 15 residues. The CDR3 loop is CAISGKLGFTDTQYF. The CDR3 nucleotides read TGTGCCATCAGTGGTAAGCTCGGTTTCACAGATACGCAGTATTTT.

The CDR3 DNA sequence: TGTGCCAGCAGCCTCCCCGACAGGGCAAATTCACCCCTCCACTTT. Its translation is CASSLPDRANSPLHF. This chain connects TRBV7-3 to TRBJ1-6; 7 bases align to TRBD1. The V segment lost 5 bases and the J segment 7 bases; nucleotides outside the gene matches: 8. Per germline, CDR1 SGHTA and CDR2 FQGTGA. The CDR3 has 15 residues. Together with reference TRBV7-3 and TRBJ1-6, the CDR3 gives the full variable domain: GAGVSQTPSNKVTEKGKYVELRCDPISGHTALYWYRQSLGQGPEFLIYFQGTGAADDSGLPNDRFFAVRPEGSVSTLKIQRTERGDSAVYLCASSLPDRANSPLHFGNGTRLTVT.

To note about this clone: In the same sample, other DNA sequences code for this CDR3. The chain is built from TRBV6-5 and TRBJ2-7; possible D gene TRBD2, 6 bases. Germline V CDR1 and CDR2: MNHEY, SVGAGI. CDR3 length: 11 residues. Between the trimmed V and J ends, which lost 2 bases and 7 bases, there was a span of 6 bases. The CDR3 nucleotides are TGTGCCAGCAGTTACGGGGGGGAGCAGTACTTC. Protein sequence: CASSYGGEQYF.

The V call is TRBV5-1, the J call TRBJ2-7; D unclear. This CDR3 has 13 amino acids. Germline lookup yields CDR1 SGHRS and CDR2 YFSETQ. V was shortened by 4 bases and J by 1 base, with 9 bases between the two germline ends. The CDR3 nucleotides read TGCGCCAGCAGCCTAGGTTGGTCCTACGAGCAGTACTTC. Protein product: CASSLGWSYEQYF. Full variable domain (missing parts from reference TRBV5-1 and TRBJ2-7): KAGVTQTPRYLIKTRGQQVTLSCSPISGHRSVSWYQQTPGQGLQFLFEYFSETQRNKGNFPGRFSGRQFSNSRSEMNVSTLELGDSALYLCASSLGWSYEQYFGPGTRLTVT.

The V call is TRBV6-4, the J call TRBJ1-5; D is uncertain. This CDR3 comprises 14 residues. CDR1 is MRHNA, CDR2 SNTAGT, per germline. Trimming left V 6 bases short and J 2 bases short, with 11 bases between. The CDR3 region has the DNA TGTGCCAGCAGGGACGACTGGGGCAATCAGCCCCAGCATTTT. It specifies CASRDDWGNQPQHF.

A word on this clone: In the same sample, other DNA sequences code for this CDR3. DNA of the CDR3: TGTGCCACCAGCAGAGCATACACTGAAGCTTTCTTT. This translates into CATSRAYTEAFF. The chain combines TRBV15 with TRBJ1-1; D uncertain. Trimming left V 1 base short and J 3 bases short, with 3 bases between. The CDR3 runs 12 residues. CDR1 and CDR2 (germline): LNHNV, YYDKDF (reference sequence).

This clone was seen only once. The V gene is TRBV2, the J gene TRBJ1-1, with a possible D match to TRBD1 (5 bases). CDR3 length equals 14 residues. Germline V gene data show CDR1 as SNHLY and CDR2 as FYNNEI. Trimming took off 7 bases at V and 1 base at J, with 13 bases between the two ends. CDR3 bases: TGTGCCAGCAACCTCGGCAGGGCGAACACTGAAGCTTTCTTT. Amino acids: CASNLGRANTEAFF.

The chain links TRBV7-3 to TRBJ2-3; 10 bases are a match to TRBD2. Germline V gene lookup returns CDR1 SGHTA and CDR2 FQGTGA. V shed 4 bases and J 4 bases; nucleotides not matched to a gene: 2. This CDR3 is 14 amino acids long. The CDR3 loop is CASSYGLAADTQYF. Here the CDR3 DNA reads TGTGCCAGCAGCTACGGACTAGCGGCAGATACGCAGTATTTT.

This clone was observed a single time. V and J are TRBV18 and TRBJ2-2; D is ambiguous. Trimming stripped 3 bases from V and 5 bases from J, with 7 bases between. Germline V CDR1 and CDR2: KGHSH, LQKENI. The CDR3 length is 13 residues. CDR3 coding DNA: TGTGCCAGCTCACCGGGCCGTACCGGGGAGCTGTTTTTT. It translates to CASSPGRTGELFF.

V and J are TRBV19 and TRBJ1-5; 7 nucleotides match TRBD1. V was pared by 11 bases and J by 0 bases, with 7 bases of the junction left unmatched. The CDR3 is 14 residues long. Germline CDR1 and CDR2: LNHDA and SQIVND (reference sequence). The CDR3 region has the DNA TGTGCCGTAAGGGACAGTAATAGCAATCAGCCCCAGCATTTT. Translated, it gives CAVRDSNSNQPQHF.